This T cell receptor beta chain was recorded in a study of Graves' ophthalmopathy and Graves' hyperthyroidism. Germline V lookup: CDR1 DFQATT, CDR2 SNEGSKA (reference sequence). This CDR3 is built from 13 residues. CDR3 regions of TCR beta were amplified from RNA transcripts. HTBI-primed RT-PCR formed the first round, and a multiplex PCR formed the second. Via MiXCR, TCRdb re-called the multiplex PCR reads, giving one row per CDR3 protein. The sample lists 52,000 or so distinct CDR3 sequences; more than 40% were seen once. A note on this clonotype: The germline gene is not matched at one end of the junction; a read error may be the cause.

The TCR was taken from an adult woman with Graves' ophthalmopathy. This chain links TRBV20-1 with TRBJ2-5; a weak D match, TRBD2 (6 bases). Sequenced material: peripheral blood. CDR3 nucleotide sequence: TGTAGAGCTAGGGGTACGGGAGTGGAGACCCAGTACTTC. Encoded protein: CRARGTGVETQYF.